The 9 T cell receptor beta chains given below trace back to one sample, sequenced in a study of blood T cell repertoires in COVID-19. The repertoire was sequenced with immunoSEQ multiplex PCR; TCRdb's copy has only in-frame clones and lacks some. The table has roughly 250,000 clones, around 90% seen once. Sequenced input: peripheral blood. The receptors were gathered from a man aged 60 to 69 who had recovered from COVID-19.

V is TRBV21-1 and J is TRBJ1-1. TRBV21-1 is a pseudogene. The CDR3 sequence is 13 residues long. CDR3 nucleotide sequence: TGTGCCAGCAGCAAAGCGCGCCTACTCGAAGCTTTCTTT. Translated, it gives CASSKARLLEAFF.

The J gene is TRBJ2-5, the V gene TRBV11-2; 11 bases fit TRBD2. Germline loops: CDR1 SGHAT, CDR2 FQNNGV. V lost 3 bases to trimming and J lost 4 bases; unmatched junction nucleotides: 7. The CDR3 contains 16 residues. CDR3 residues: CASSFLAGGRGETQYF. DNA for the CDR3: TGTGCCAGCAGCTTTCTAGCGGGGGGTCGAGGAGAGACCCAGTACTTC.

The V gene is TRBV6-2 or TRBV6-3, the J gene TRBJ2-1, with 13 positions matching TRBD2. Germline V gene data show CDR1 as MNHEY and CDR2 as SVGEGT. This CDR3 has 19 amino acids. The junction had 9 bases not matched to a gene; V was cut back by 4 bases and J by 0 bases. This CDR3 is CASSSRTSGGRSSYNEQFF. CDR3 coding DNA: TGTGCCAGCAGTTCCCGGACTAGCGGGGGACGGAGCTCCTACAATGAGCAGTTCTTC.

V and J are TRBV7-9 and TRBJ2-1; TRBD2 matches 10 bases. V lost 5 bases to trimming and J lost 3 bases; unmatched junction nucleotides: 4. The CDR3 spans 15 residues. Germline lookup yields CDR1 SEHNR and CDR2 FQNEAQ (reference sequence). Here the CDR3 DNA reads TGTGCCAGCAGCCCCGGGACTAGCGACTACAATGAGCAGTTCTTC. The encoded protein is CASSPGTSDYNEQFF.

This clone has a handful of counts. In nucleotides, the CDR3 is TGTGCCAGCAGCGTAATGACTAGCGGGGACGCCGGGGAGCTGTTTTTT. As protein: CASSVMTSGDAGELFF. The chain employs TRBV9 and TRBJ2-2, with 11 bases that match TRBD2. Trimming took 1 base from V and 6 from J; bases not matched to a gene: 5. This CDR3 is built from 16 residues. Germline loops: CDR1 SGDLS, CDR2 YYNGEE.

This CDR3 is CASSPRRVTVADTQYF. The CDR3 nucleotides are TGTGCCAGCAGCCCGAGGAGGGTGACAGTTGCAGATACGCAGTATTTT. This chain uses TRBV7-8 with TRBJ2-3; possibly TRBD2 for D (6 bases). CDR3 length equals 16 residues. Germline V gene lookup returns CDR1 SGHVS and CDR2 FQNEAQ. With 5 bases removed from V and 4 bases from J, the gap between germline ends came to 19 bases.

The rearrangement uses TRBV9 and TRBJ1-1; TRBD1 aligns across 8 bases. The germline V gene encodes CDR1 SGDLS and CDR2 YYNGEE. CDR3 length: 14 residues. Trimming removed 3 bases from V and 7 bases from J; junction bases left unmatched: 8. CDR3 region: CASSASVQGGEAFF. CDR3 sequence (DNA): TGTGCCAGCAGCGCGTCAGTACAGGGGGGTGAAGCTTTCTTT.

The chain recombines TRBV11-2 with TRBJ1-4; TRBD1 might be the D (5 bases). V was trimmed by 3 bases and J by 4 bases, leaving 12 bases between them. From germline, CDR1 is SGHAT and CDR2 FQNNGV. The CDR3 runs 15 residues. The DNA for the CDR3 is TGTGCCAGCAGCTTCCAAGGGGCATTTAATGAAAAACTGTTTTTT. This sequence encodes CASSFQGAFNEKLFF.

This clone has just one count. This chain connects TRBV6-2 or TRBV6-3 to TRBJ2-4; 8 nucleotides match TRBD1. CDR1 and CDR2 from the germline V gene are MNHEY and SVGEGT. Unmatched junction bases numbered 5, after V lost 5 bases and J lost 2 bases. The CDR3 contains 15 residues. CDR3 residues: CASSPQGASKNIQYF. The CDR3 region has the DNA TGTGCCAGCAGTCCCCAGGGGGCTTCCAAAAACATTCAGTACTTC.